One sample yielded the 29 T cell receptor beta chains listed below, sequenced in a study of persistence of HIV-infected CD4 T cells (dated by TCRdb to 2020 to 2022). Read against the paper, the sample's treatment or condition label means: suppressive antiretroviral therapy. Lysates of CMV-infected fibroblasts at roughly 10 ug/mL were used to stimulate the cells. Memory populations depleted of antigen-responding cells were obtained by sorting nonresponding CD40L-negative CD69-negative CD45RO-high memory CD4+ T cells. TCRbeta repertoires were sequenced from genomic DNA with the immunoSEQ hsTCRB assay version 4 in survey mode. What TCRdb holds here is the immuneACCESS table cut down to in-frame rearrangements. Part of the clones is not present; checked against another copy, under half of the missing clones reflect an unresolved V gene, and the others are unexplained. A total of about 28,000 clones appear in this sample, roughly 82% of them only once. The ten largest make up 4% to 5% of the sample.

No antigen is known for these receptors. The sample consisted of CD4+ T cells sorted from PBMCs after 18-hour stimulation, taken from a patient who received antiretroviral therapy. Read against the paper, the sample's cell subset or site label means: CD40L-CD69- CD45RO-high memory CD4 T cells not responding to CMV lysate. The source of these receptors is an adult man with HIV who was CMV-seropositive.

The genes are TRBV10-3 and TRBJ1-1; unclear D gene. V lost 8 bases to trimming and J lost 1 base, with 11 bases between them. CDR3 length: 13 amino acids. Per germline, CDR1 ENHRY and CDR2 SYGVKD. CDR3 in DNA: TGTGCCATCGCCCGGCAGACGAACACTGAAGCTTTCTTT. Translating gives CAIARQTNTEAFF.

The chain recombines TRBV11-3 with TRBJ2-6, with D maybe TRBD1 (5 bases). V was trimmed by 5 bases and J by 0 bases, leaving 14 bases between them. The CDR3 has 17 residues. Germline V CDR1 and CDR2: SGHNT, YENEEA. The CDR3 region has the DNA TGTGCCAGCAGCAATAACCGACAGACCTCTGGGGCCAACGTCCTGACTTTC. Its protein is CASSNNRQTSGANVLTF.

CDR3 loop: CASSPRWSQGGYTF. CDR3 nucleotide sequence: TGTGCCAGCAGCCCTCGTTGGTCCCAAGGGGGCTACACCTTC. The chain couples TRBV7-2 to TRBJ1-2; D gene uncertain. Deletions cut 5 bases from V and 8 bases from J, with 18 bases between. Germline CDR1 is SGHTA and CDR2 is FQGNSA. This CDR3 region has 14 residues.

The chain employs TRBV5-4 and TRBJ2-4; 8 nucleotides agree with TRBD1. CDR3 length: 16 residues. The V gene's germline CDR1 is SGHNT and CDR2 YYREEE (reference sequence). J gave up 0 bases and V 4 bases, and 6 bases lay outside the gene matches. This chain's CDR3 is CASSADRAGAKNIQYF. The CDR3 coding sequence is TGTGCCAGCAGCGCGGACAGGGCCGGAGCCAAAAACATTCAGTACTTC.

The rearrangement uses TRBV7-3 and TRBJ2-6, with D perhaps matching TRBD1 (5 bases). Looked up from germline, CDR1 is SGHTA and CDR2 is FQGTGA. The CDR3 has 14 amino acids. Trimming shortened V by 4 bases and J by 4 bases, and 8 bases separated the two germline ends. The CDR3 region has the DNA TGTGCCAGCAGCTCTAGGGGCGGGGCCAACGTCCTGACTTTC. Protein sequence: CASSSRGGANVLTF. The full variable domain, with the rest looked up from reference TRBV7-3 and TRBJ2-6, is GAGVSQTPSNKVTEKGKYVELRCDPISGHTALYWYRQSLGQGPEFLIYFQGTGAADDSGLPNDRFFAVRPEGSVSTLKIQRTERGDSAVYLCASSSRGGANVLTFGAGSRLTVL.

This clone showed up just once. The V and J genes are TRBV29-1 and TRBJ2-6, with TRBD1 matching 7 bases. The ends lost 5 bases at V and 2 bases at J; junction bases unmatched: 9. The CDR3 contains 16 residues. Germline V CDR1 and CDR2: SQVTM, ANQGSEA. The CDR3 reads CSVSTGASTGANVLTF. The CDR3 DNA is TGCAGCGTTTCAACAGGGGCCTCGACTGGGGCCAACGTCCTGACTTTC.

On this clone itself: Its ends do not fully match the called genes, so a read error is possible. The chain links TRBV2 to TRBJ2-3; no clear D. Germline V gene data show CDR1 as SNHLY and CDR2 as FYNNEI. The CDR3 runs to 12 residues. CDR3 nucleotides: TGTGCCAGCAGTGTGGCCACAAATACGCAGTATTTT. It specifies CASSVATNTQYF. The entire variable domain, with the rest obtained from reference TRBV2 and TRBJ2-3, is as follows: EPEVTQTPSHQVTQMGQEVILRCVPISNHLYFYWYRQILGQKVEFLVSFYNNEISEKSEIFDDQFSVERPDGSNFTLKIRSTKLEDSAMYFCASSVATNTQYFGPGTRLTVL.

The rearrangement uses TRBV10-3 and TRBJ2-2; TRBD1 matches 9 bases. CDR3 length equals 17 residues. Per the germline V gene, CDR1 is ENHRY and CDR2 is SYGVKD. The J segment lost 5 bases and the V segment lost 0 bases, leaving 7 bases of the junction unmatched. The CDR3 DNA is TGTGCCATCAGTGAGTCACAGGGGGCTACGCAGACCGGGGAGCTGTTTTTT. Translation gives CAISESQGATQTGELFF.

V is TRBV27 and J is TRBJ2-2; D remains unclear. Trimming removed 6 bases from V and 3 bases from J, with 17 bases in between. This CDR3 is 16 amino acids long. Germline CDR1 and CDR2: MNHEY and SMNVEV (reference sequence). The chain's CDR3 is CASSTPYSGDTGELFF. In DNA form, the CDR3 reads TGTGCCAGCAGCACCCCCTACAGTGGTGACACCGGGGAGCTGTTTTTT.

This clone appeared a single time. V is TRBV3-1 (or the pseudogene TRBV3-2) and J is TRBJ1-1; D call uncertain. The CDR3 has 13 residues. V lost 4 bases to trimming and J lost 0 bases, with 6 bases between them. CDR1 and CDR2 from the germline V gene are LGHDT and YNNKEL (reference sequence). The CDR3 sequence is CASSPALNTEAFF. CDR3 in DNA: TGTGCCAGCAGCCCAGCCCTGAACACTGAAGCTTTCTTT.

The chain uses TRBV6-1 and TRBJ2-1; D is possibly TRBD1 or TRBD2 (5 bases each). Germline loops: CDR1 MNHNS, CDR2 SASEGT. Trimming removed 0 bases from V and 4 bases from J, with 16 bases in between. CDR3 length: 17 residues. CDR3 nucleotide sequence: TGTGCCAGCAGTGAAGCTGAGGGGTTGGGCTTTTACAATGAGCAGTTCTTC. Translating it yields CASSEAEGLGFYNEQFF.

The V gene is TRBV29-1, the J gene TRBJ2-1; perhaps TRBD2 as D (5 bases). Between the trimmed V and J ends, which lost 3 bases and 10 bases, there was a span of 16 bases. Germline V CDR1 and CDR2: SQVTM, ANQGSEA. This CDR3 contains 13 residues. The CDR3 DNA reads TGCAGCGTTGAGAGGCTAGCCGTTGGGGAGCAGTTCTTC. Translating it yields CSVERLAVGEQFF.

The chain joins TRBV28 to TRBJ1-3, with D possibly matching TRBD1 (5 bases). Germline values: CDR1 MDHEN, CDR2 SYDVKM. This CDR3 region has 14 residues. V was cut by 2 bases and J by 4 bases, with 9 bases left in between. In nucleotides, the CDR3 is TGTGCCAGCAGTTTAACAGGCTCCGGAAACACCATATATTTT. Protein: CASSLTGSGNTIYF.

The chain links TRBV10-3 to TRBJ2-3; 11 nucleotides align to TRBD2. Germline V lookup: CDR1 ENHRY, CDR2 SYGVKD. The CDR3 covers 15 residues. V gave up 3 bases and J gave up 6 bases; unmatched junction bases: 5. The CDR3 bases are TGTGCCATCAGTGAAGGTAGCGGGGGGGTCGATACGCAGTATTTT. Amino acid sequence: CAISEGSGGVDTQYF.

The CDR3 nucleotides read TGTGCCAGCAAGGTTACGGGAAACACAGATACGCAGTATTTT. This sequence encodes CASKVTGNTDTQYF. The chain carries TRBV2 and TRBJ2-3, with D possibly matching TRBD2 (5 bases). V was shortened by 7 bases and J by 2 bases, with 13 bases between the two germline ends. CDR3 length: 14 residues. CDR1 is SNHLY, CDR2 FYNNEI, per germline.

The CDR3 loop reads CAISDPRQGRDEQYF. The CDR3, as DNA: TGTGCCATCAGTGATCCAAGACAGGGGAGAGACGAGCAGTACTTC. The genes are TRBV10-3 and TRBJ2-7; TRBD1 matches at 8 bases. The CDR3 sequence is 15 residues long. The ends lost 3 bases at V and 5 bases at J; junction bases unmatched: 9. Germline V gene sequence: CDR1 ENHRY, CDR2 SYGVKD.

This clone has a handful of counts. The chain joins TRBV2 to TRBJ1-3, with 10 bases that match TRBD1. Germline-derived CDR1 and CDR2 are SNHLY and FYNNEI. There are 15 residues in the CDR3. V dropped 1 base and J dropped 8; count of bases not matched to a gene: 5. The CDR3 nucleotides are TGTGCCAGCAGTGAAGTGACAGGGGGCGGTTACACCATATATTTT. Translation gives CASSEVTGGGYTIYF.

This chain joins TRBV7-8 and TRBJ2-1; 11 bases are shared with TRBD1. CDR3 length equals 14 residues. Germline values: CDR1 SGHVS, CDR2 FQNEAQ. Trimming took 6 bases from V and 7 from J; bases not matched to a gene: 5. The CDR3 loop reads CASSSDRGLNEQFF. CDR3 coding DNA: TGTGCCAGCAGTTCGGACAGGGGGCTGAATGAGCAGTTCTTC.

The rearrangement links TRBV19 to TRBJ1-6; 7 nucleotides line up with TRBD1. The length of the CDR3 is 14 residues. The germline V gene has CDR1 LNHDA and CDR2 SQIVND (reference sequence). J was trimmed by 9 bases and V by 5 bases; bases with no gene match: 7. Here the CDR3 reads CASSFTTGPSPLHF. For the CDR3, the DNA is TGTGCCAGTAGTTTCACGACAGGGCCTTCACCCCTCCACTTT.

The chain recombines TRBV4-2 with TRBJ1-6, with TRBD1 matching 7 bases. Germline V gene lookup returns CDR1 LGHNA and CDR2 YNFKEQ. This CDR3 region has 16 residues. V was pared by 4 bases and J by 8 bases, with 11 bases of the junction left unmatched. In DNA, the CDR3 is TGTGCCAGCAGCCGAACCATCACAGGGGTTGATTCACCCCTCCACTTT. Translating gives CASSRTITGVDSPLHF.

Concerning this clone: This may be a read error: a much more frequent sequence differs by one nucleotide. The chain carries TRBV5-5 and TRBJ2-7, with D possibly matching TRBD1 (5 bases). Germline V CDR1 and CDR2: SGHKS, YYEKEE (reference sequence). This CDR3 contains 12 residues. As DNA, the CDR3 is TGTGCCAGCAGCTTGTCAGGGTACGAGCAGTGCTTC. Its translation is CASSLSGYEQCF.

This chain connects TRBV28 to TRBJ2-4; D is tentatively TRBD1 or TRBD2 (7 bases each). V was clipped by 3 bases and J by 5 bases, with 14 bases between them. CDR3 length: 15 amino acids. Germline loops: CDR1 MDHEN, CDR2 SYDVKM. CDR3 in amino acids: CASSLGGGLENIQYF. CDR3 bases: TGTGCCAGCAGTTTGGGAGGGGGCCTGGAAAACATTCAGTACTTC.

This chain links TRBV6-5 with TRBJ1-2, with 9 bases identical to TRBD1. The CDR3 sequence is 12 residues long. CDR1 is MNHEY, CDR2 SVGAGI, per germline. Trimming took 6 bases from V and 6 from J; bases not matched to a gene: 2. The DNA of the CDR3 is TGTGCCAGCAGAGGGACAGGGAATGGCTACACCTTC. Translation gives CASRGTGNGYTF.

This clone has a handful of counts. The CDR3, as DNA: TGCGCCAGCAGCCCCGCTCGCTTAGGCCACTCCTACGAGCAGTACTTC. Amino acids: CASSPARLGHSYEQYF. The chain recombines TRBV4-1 with TRBJ2-7; the D is unclear. This CDR3 is 16 amino acids long. Germline-derived CDR1 and CDR2 are MGHRA and YSYEKL. Trimming removed 4 bases at V and 0 bases at J, with 16 bases between.

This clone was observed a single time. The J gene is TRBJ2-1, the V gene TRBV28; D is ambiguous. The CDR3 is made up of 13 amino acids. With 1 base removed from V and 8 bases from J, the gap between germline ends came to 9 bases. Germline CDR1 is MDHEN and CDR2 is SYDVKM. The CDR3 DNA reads TGTGCCAGCAGTTTATTATGGGTTTATGAGCAGTTCTTC. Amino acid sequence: CASSLLWVYEQFF.

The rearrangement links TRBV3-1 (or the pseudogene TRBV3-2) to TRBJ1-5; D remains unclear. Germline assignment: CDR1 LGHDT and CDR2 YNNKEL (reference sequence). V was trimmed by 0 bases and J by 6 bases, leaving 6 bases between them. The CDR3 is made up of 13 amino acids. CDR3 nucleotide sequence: TGTGCCAGCAGCCAAGATAGGGCTCAGCCCCAGCATTTT. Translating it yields CASSQDRAQPQHF.

CDR3 sequence reads: CASSLGTGGYNSPLHF. CDR3 nucleotide sequence: TGTGCCAGCAGCTTAGGGACAGGGGGCTATAATTCACCCCTCCACTTT. The chain links TRBV7-9 to TRBJ1-6; 10 bases agree with TRBD1. Germline CDR1 SEHNR, CDR2 FQNEAQ (reference sequence). The V and J ends lost 1 base and 3 bases, in that order; junction bases with no gene match: 0. This CDR3 comprises 16 residues.

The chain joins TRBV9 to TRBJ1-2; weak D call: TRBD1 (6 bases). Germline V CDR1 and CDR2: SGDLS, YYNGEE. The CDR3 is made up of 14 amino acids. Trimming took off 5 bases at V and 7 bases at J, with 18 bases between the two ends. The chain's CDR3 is CASSGVLGASGYTF. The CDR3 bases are TGTGCCAGCAGTGGGGTATTGGGGGCGAGTGGCTACACCTTC.

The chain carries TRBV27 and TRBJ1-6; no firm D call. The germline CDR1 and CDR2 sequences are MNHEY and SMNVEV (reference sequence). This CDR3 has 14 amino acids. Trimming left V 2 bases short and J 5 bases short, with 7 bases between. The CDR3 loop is CASSLRVNNSPLHF. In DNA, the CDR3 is TGTGCCAGCAGTTTACGGGTTAATAATTCACCCCTCCACTTT.